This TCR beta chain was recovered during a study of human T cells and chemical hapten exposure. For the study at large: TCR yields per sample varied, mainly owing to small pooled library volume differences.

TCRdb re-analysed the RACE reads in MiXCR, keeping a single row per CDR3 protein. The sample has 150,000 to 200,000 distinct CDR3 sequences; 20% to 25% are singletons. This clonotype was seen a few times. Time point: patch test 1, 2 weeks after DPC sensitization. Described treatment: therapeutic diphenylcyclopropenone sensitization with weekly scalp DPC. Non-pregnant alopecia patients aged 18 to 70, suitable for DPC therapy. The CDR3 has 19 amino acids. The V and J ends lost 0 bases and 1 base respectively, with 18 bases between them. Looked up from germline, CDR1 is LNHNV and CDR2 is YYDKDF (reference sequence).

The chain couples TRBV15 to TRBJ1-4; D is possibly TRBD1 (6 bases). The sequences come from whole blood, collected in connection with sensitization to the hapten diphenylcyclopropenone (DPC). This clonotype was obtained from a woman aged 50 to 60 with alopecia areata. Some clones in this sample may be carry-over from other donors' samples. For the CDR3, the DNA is TGTGCCACCAGCAGAGATCTGTTCCAGGGGCAGCGAACTAATGAAAAACTGTTTTTT. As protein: CATSRDLFQGQRTNEKLFF.